This entry lists 4 T cell receptor beta chains sequenced from one sample in a study of T cell changes during pregnancy in multiple sclerosis. Sequenced by immunoSEQ multiplex PCR; TCRdb stores in-frame clones only, minus some. The table records 40,000 to 45,000 clones, 90% to 95% of them present only once. Sequenced here: CD8+ T cells from peripheral blood mononuclear cells, sampled in the third trimester of pregnancy. The receptors derive from a female donor with multiple sclerosis, enrolled in a pregnancy study.

The CDR3: CASRDRREASPEAFF. The DNA for the CDR3 is TGTGCCAGCAGGGACAGGAGGGAAGCTAGCCCTGAAGCTTTCTTT. The V and J genes are TRBV28 and TRBJ1-1; TRBD1 aligns across 7 bases. The V gene end was trimmed by 6 bases and the J gene end by 6 bases; junction bases not matched to a gene: 13. CDR1 and CDR2 (germline): MDHEN, SYDVKM. The CDR3 consists of 15 residues.

This chain joins TRBV30 and TRBJ2-5; TRBD1 might be the D (6 bases). V was trimmed by 3 bases and J by 4 bases, leaving 12 bases between them. The germline V gene encodes CDR1 GTSNPN and CDR2 SVGIG (reference sequence). The CDR3 is made up of 13 amino acids. DNA for the CDR3: TGTGCCTGGAGCTCGGGACACCGAGAGACCCAGTACTTC. Translation: CAWSSGHRETQYF.

This chain uses TRBV28 with TRBJ2-7; TRBD2 aligns across 13 bases. The CDR3 totals 17 residues. Germline V gene sequence: CDR1 MDHEN, CDR2 SYDVKM. After removal of 3 bases from V and 4 bases from J, the junction contained 9 bases not matched to a gene. For the CDR3, the DNA is TGTGCCAGCAGTTTGTTACTAGCGGGAGGGCGAGTATACGAGCAGTACTTC. It is translated as CASSLLLAGGRVYEQYF.

The chain links TRBV9 to TRBJ2-3, with 8 bases matching TRBD1. The germline V gene has CDR1 SGDLS and CDR2 YYNGEE. Unmatched junction bases numbered 2, after V lost 0 bases and J lost 2 bases. The CDR3 spans 15 residues. CDR3 in amino acids: CASSVGGQDTDTQYF. The CDR3 DNA follows: TGTGCCAGCAGCGTAGGGGGACAGGACACAGATACGCAGTATTTT.